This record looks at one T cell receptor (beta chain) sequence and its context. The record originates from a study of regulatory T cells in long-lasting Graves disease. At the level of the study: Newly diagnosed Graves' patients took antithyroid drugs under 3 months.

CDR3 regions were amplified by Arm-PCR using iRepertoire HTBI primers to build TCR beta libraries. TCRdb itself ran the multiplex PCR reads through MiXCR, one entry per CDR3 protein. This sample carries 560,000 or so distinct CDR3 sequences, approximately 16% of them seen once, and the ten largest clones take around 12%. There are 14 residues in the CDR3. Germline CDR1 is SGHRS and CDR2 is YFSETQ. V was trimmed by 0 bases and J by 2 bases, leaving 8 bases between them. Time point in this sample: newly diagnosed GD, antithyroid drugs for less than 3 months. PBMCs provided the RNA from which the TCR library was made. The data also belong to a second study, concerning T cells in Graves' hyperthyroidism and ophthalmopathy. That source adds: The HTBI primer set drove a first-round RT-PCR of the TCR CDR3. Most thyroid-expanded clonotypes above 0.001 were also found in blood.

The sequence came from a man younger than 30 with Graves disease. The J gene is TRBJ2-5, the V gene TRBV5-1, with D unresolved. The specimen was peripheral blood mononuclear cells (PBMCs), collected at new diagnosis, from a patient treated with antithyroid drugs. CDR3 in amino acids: CASSLESPQETQYF. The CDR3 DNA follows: TGCGCCAGCAGCTTGGAAAGCCCACAAGAGACCCAGTACTTC.